The entry below gives a single T cell receptor beta chain sequence along with its context. What it binds is not known. The template used for profiling TCR beta VDJ and CDR3 was genomic DNA. TCRdb reprocessed the reads via MiXCR and lists one record per CDR3 protein. The repertoire holds some 210,000 distinct CDR3 sequences, with under 65% as singletons. The sample belongs to a study of CD8+CD57+ T cells in acquired aplastic anemia. Study information: The mean DNA yield obtained from sorted CD4+ and CD8+ cells came to approximately 3.2 ug.

Broader study findings: Patients were compared with controls for CD8+ Simpson's diversity, and no significant difference emerged.

CDR1 MNHEY and CDR2 SVGAGI come from the germline V gene. This CDR3 has 14 residues. The J segment lost 0 bases and the V segment lost 6 bases, leaving 2 bases of the junction unmatched. The specimen sequenced was sorted CD4+, CD8+, or CD8+CD57+ T cells (not recorded which) from PBMCs. The receptor comes from a human donor in good health. The chain employs TRBV6-5 and TRBJ2-7, with 10 bases aligning to TRBD2. CDR3 in DNA: TGTGCCAGCAGAGGGACTAGCGACTCCTACGAGCAGTACTTC. It translates to CASRGTSDSYEQYF.